This T cell receptor (beta chain) is drawn from a study of blood T cell repertoires in COVID-19. Whole-study context: Nucleic acid was either cDNA or gDNA, and it came from T cells, B-cell-depleted T cells, or PBMCs.

CDR1 is LNHDA and CDR2 is SQIVND in the germline V gene (reference sequence). J gave up 1 base and V 9 bases, and 15 bases lay outside the gene matches. The CDR3 spans 16 residues. Original data processing: Cell counts per sample came from amplifying reference gene primers. Data came from immunoSEQ multiplex PCR; TCRdb stores just in-frame clones and leaves some out. V and J calls and clone size are given by that table; D and trimming were obtained from the DNA. The sample shows roughly 220,000 clones, 85% to 90% of them seen only once. The specimen sequenced was PBMCs or T cells enriched from blood (not recorded which). The chain couples TRBV19 to TRBJ2-7, with TRBD1 matching 7 bases. The clonotype was recovered from a young woman in a cohort exposed to, infected with or recovered from COVID-19 (not recorded which). The CDR3 bases are TGTGCCAGCTCCCAAACCGCGCAGGGGGTATCCTACGAGCAGTACTTC. This encodes CASSQTAQGVSYEQYF.